This T cell receptor beta chain emerged from a study of blood T cell repertoires in COVID-19. The protocol was immunoSEQ multiplex PCR, while the TCRdb copy is restricted to in-frame clones and leaves out a portion. In the table there are about 300,000 clones, roughly 87% of which are singletons. Input material: peripheral blood. This receptor was taken from a man in his late teens or twenties with active or convalescent COVID-19.

The CDR3 DNA follows: TGTGCCAGTCAAGAACTAGCGGGGGGGCTCAATGAGCAGTTCTTC. It codes for CASQELAGGLNEQFF. The genes are TRBV19 and TRBJ2-1; 13 nucleotides match TRBD2. The CDR3 spans 15 residues. The germline V gene encodes CDR1 LNHDA and CDR2 SQIVND (reference sequence). V lost 8 bases, J lost 6 bases, and 7 bases stayed unmatched.